The clone carrying this T cell receptor (beta chain) was seen more than once but under ten times. The method was immunoSEQ multiplex PCR; TCRdb's version includes in-frame clones alone and lacks a portion of them. The sample includes about 130,000 clones, under 85% of them seen just once. V shed 5 bases, J shed 4 bases, and the junction held 6 bases outside the gene matches. The CDR3 runs to 14 residues. Germline values: CDR1 MNHEY, CDR2 SMNVEV (reference sequence). The sample belongs to a study of blood T cell repertoires in COVID-19. Study-level background: Acute and convalescent COVID-19 specimens originated in the United States, Italy and Spain.

This rearrangement joins TRBV27 to TRBJ1-1, with 8 bases aligning to TRBD1. This TCR came from a woman between 55 and 75 years old with acute or convalescent COVID-19. Sequenced: peripheral blood. For the CDR3, the DNA is TGTGCCAGCAGTCCGCGGGACAGGACCACTGAAGCTTTCTTT. This encodes CASSPRDRTTEAFF.